This TCR beta chain was obtained from a study of T cell clones after liver transplantation. Some clones are missing from TCRdb's copy, which holds only in-frame ones; the method was immunoSEQ multiplex PCR. Here the sample spans roughly 100,000 clones, about 86% being singletons. The TCR comes from a human patient who received a liver transplant. Some T cells could come from the graft donor. Source: CD4+ T cells from blood, taken about 50 months after liver transplant.

CDR3 loop: CASSQDPAGSSWSSYNSPLHF. The CDR3 DNA reads as TGTGCCAGCAGCCAAGATCCAGCGGGCAGTAGCTGGAGCTCCTATAATTCACCCCTCCACTTT. This chain joins TRBV4-2 and TRBJ1-6; unclear D gene. CDR3 size: 21 residues. Trimming stripped 0 bases from V and 0 bases from J, with 21 bases between. The germline gives CDR1 LGHNA, CDR2 YNFKEQ.